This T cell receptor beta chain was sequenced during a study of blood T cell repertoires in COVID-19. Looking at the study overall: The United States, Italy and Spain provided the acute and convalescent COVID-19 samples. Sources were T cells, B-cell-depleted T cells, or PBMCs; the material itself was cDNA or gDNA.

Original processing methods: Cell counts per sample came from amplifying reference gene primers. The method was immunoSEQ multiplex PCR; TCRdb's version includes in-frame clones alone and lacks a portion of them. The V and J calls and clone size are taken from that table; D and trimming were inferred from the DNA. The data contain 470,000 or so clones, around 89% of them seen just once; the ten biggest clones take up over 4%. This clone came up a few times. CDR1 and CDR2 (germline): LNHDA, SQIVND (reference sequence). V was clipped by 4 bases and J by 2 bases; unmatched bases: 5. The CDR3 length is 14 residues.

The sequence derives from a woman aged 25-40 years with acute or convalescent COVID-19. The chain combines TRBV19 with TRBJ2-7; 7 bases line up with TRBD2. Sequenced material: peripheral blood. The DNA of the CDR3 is TGTGCCAGTAGTACCCTAGCGGCAACCTACGAGCAGTACTTC. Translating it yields CASSTLAATYEQYF.